This TCR beta chain is drawn from a study of T-cell memory formation after mild COVID-19. Study background: TCR clustering was largely donor specific. Study-wide findings and caveats: Clones which contracted sat mainly in CM and EM if CD4+, and in EMRA if CD8+.

CDR3 size: 13 residues. The germline V and J ends were trimmed by 10 bases and 3 bases, with 16 bases remaining between them. Germline CDR1 and CDR2: PRHDT and FYEKMQ (reference sequence). In TCRdb, the 5' RACE reads were re-called with MiXCR into one record per CDR3 protein. The table shows 150,000 or so distinct CDR3 sequences, with roughly 15% occurring only once. The table lists this clonotype with a few counts. Its target is not known. This receptor was obtained from an adult woman who had mild COVID-19 (a few samples of this study predate the infection). Cell type and time point are not known. The sequenced sample was PBMCs or a T cell subset sorted from them (not recorded which). V gene TRBV13 combines with J gene TRBJ2-7; D perhaps matches TRBD2 (5 bases). Here the CDR3 reads CATGGVDYYEQYF. In DNA form, the CDR3 reads TGTGCCACGGGTGGGGTTGACTACTACGAGCAGTACTTC.